One sample yielded the 32 T cell receptor beta chains listed below, sequenced in a study of blood T cell repertoires in COVID-19 (dated by TCRdb to about 2020). Library construction relied on the immunoSEQ multiplex PCR assay. As stored in TCRdb, this immuneACCESS dataset retains in-frame rearrangements with V and J assigned. A fraction of the clones does not appear; measured against another copy, unresolved V genes explain less than half of the discrepancy, and the remainder lacks a known reason. The sample table holds over 140,000 clones, of which about 77% were seen once. In total, the top ten clones hold roughly 10% of the sample. The specimen sequenced was peripheral blood. The receptors were gathered from a woman in her fifties or sixties with active or convalescent COVID-19.

This sequence joins TRBV12-3 or TRBV12-4 and TRBJ1-5; D is ambiguous. This CDR3 is 13 amino acids long. V gave up 3 bases and J gave up 0 bases, with 3 bases separating them. The CDR3 nucleotides are TGTGCCAGCAGTTTGAGTAGCAATCAGCCCCAGCATTTT. Its protein product is CASSLSSNQPQHF.

CDR3 protein: CASSQEGAPGNQPQHF. CDR3 nucleotide sequence: TGCGCCAGCAGCCAAGAAGGGGCACCCGGGAATCAGCCCCAGCATTTT. The chain carries TRBV4-1 and TRBJ1-5, with a possible D match to TRBD1 (5 bases). The CDR3 is 16 amino acids. Germline assignment: CDR1 MGHRA and CDR2 YSYEKL. Trimming cost V 0 bases and J 4 bases, with 13 bases left between them.

In DNA, the CDR3 is TGTGCCAGCAGACCCGGGGGGAGCGCCAGCACAGATACGCAGTATTTT. Amino acids: CASRPGGSASTDTQYF. V and J are TRBV2 and TRBJ2-3, with 7 bases that match TRBD2. Trimming took 6 bases from V and 0 from J; bases not matched to a gene: 9. The CDR3 is 16 amino acids. CDR1 is SNHLY, CDR2 FYNNEI, per germline.

This clone has at least ten counts. The chain links TRBV5-1 to TRBJ2-3; 12 nucleotides agree with TRBD2. CDR1 SGHRS and CDR2 YFSETQ come from the germline V gene. With V trimmed by 4 bases and J by 3 bases, 9 bases remained unmatched. The CDR3 has 17 residues. The CDR3 coding sequence is TGCGCCAGCAGCAACGGACTAGCGGGGAGGGGGACAGATACGCAGTATTTT. Protein product: CASSNGLAGRGTDTQYF.

The chain uses TRBV30 and TRBJ2-3; D gene unclear. Germline values: CDR1 GTSNPN, CDR2 SVGIG (reference sequence). The CDR3 totals 12 residues. Trimming shortened V by 8 bases and J by 0 bases, and 9 bases separated the two germline ends. The CDR3 region has the DNA TGTGCCCTCAGGCCAAGCACAGATACGCAGTATTTT. Amino acids: CALRPSTDTQYF.

This chain joins TRBV28 and TRBJ2-5, with 12 bases that match TRBD2. The CDR3 is 17 residues long. Germline V gives CDR1 MDHEN, CDR2 SYDVKM. The J segment lost 0 bases and the V segment lost 1 base, leaving 3 bases of the junction unmatched. The CDR3 region is CASSLFRTSGDQETQYF. The CDR3 bases are TGTGCCAGCAGTTTATTCAGGACTAGCGGGGACCAAGAGACCCAGTACTTC.

A single count supports this clone. The chain couples TRBV6-1 to TRBJ2-1, with 9 nucleotides matching TRBD2. The CDR3 sequence is 15 residues long. CDR1 MNHNS and CDR2 SASEGT come from the germline V gene. V shed 3 bases and J 2 bases; nucleotides not matched to a gene: 2. DNA of the CDR3: TGTGCCAGCAGTGATGGCGGGAGGGCCTACAATGAGCAGTTCTTC. Its protein is CASSDGGRAYNEQFF.

This clone has a single count. V is TRBV5-1 and J is TRBJ1-4; tentatively, D is TRBD1 (6 bases). The ends were cut back, 2 bases at V and 4 bases at J, with 12 bases in the middle. The CDR3 runs 15 residues. CDR1 is SGHRS, CDR2 YFSETQ, per germline. CDR3 sequence (DNA): TGCGCCAGCAGCTTCTGGGCAGGGGATAATGAAAAACTGTTTTTT. This gives the protein CASSFWAGDNEKLFF.

The chain couples TRBV7-8 to TRBJ1-4; D perhaps matches TRBD1 (5 bases). V gave up 8 bases and J gave up 4 bases, with 17 bases separating them. The length of the CDR3 is 15 residues. The germline CDR1 and CDR2 sequences are SGHVS and FQNEAQ. The DNA of the CDR3 is TGTGCCAGCGGTCTGGGAGGGACCCTTAATGAAAAACTGTTTTTT. It is translated as CASGLGGTLNEKLFF.

The CDR3 protein is CASRRNRDSSYEQYF. For the CDR3, the DNA is TGTGCCAGCAGGAGAAACCGGGACTCCTCCTACGAGCAGTACTTC. The chain is built from TRBV6-5 and TRBJ2-7, with D possibly being TRBD2 (6 bases). The germline gives CDR1 MNHEY, CDR2 SVGAGI. V gave up 6 bases and J gave up 0 bases, with 15 bases separating them. This CDR3 is 15 amino acids long.

This clone was detected only once. V gene TRBV7-8 combines with J gene TRBJ1-2, with TRBD1 matching over 8 bases. J was trimmed by 5 bases and V by 4 bases; bases with no gene match: 3. This CDR3 contains 13 residues. Per the germline V gene, CDR1 is SGHVS and CDR2 is FQNEAQ. CDR3 nucleotide sequence: TGTGCCAGCAGCTCGGACAGGGCTTATGGCTACACCTTC. Its protein product is CASSSDRAYGYTF.

V usage is TRBV18 and J usage is TRBJ1-3, with 8 bases matching TRBD1. CDR1 KGHSH and CDR2 LQKENI come from the germline V gene. The CDR3 extends over 15 amino acids. The V and J ends lost 6 bases and 4 bases, in that order; junction bases with no gene match: 8. The CDR3 nucleotides are TGTGCCAGCTCTCCAGGGGGCTCGGCAGGAAACACCATATATTTT. Translating it yields CASSPGGSAGNTIYF.

V and J are TRBV5-5 and TRBJ2-1; D gene uncertain. The V and J ends lost 4 bases and 0 bases respectively, with 5 bases between them. Per germline, CDR1 SGHKS and CDR2 YYEKEE (reference sequence). The CDR3 is 13 residues long. The CDR3 protein is CASSRSSYNEQFF. Here the CDR3 DNA reads TGTGCCAGCAGCCGTAGCTCCTACAATGAGCAGTTCTTC.

This clone was seen only a few times. The V call is TRBV5-4, the J call TRBJ2-1, with 12 bases identical to TRBD2. The CDR3 contains 15 residues. Germline assignment: CDR1 SGHNT and CDR2 YYREEE (reference sequence). Unmatched junction bases numbered 4, after V lost 5 bases and J lost 4 bases. CDR3 bases: TGTGCCAGCAGGGGACTAGCGGGCTTATACAATGAGCAGTTCTTC. It translates to CASRGLAGLYNEQFF.

The V and J genes are TRBV9 and TRBJ1-6; no clear D. The CDR3 is made up of 16 amino acids. V gave up 4 bases and J gave up 0 bases, with 11 bases separating them. Germline V gives CDR1 SGDLS, CDR2 YYNGEE. CDR3 loop: CASSPDLSSYNSPLHF. Written as DNA, the CDR3 is TGTGCCAGCAGCCCGGACTTAAGCTCCTATAATTCACCCCTCCACTTT.

There are a few counts of this clone. The chain joins TRBV28 to TRBJ2-7, with D possibly TRBD2 on 6 matching bases. V was trimmed by 2 bases and J by 3 bases, leaving 17 bases between them. The CDR3 loop spans 16 amino acids. Looked up from germline, CDR1 is MDHEN and CDR2 is SYDVKM. The chain's CDR3 is CASSLKTAGFIYEQYF. The CDR3 DNA sequence: TGTGCCAGCAGTTTAAAGACCGCGGGGTTTATCTACGAGCAGTACTTC.

This chain uses TRBV5-1 with TRBJ2-3, with 13 bases fitting TRBD2. Looked up from germline, CDR1 is SGHRS and CDR2 is YFSETQ. The CDR3 consists of 18 residues. V shed 3 bases, J shed 4 bases, and the junction held 11 bases outside the gene matches. The CDR3 DNA reads TGCGCCAGCAGCTACGGGACTAGCGGGACTACGGGTGCAGATACGCAGTATTTT. Translating gives CASSYGTSGTTGADTQYF.

The J gene is TRBJ1-1, the V gene TRBV10-3, with D perhaps TRBD1 (5 bases). Deletions cut 5 bases from V and 7 bases from J, with 11 bases between. Germline assignment: CDR1 ENHRY and CDR2 SYGVKD. The CDR3 sequence is 12 residues long. In nucleotides, the CDR3 is TGTGCCATCAGTCCAAAGGGGTTTGAAGCTTTCTTT. Translated, it gives CAISPKGFEAFF.

The J gene is TRBJ1-2, the V gene TRBV28; no definite D call. From germline, CDR1 is MDHEN and CDR2 SYDVKM. Deletions cut 6 bases from V and 4 bases from J, with 9 bases between. The CDR3 runs to 12 residues. CDR3 region: CASRKRSYGYTF. The CDR3 bases are TGTGCCAGCAGAAAGAGGTCCTATGGCTACACCTTC.

This clone was counted a single time. The genes are TRBV10-3 and TRBJ1-2; the match to TRBD1 covers 7 bases. CDR1 and CDR2 (germline): ENHRY, SYGVKD. This CDR3 is 13 amino acids long. V shed 3 bases, J shed 5 bases, and the junction held 3 bases outside the gene matches. The CDR3 DNA follows: TGTGCCATCAGTGACAGGGGGATGTATGGCTACACCTTC. It is translated as CAISDRGMYGYTF.

J is TRBJ1-2 and V is TRBV7-9; weak D call: TRBD1 (6 bases). CDR3 length: 14 amino acids. V was pared by 1 base and J by 5 bases, with 11 bases between. Germline CDR1 is SEHNR and CDR2 is FQNEAQ (reference sequence). CDR3 sequence: CASSLGTVLYGYTF. The CDR3 bases are TGTGCCAGCAGCTTAGGGACAGTGCTTTATGGCTACACCTTC.

As for this clone: At one end, the junction sequence differs from germline, possibly due to a read error. This sequence joins TRBV20-1 and TRBJ1-2; D is perhaps TRBD1 (6 bases). CDR1 and CDR2 (germline): DFQATT, SNEGSKA (reference sequence). The CDR3 loop spans 10 amino acids. The CDR3 spells CSARVGGFTF. The CDR3 DNA is TGCAGTGCTAGAGTTGGGGGCTTCACCTTC.

The gene calls are TRBV11-1 and TRBJ1-1; D is ambiguous. The ends were cut back, 2 bases at V and 0 bases at J, with 10 bases in the middle. The CDR3 runs 15 residues. Germline V gene lookup returns CDR1 SGHAT and CDR2 FQDESV (reference sequence). The DNA of the CDR3 is TGTGCCAGCAGCTTACACAGATCCATGAACACTGAAGCTTTCTTT. It encodes CASSLHRSMNTEAFF.

CDR3 nucleotide sequence: TGTGCCAGCAGCTTAACAGGGCAGGGAGGATCCGGGGAGCTGTTTTTT. Encoded protein: CASSLTGQGGSGELFF. The chain joins TRBV7-3 to TRBJ2-2; D perhaps matches TRBD2 (6 bases). V was pared by 0 bases and J by 6 bases, with 14 bases between. This CDR3 has 16 amino acids. Germline assignment: CDR1 SGHTA and CDR2 FQGTGA.

This clone is labeled medium-sized. The chain has TRBV5-5 and TRBJ1-3; no definite D call. V was trimmed by 6 bases and J by 2 bases, leaving 9 bases between them. The germline V gene has CDR1 SGHKS and CDR2 YYEKEE (reference sequence). CDR3 length equals 13 residues. CDR3 loop: CASTMTAGNTIYF. The DNA of the CDR3 is TGTGCCAGCACCATGACTGCTGGAAACACCATATATTTT.

The CDR3 region is CASSPQAGLYREQFF. The DNA for the CDR3 is TGTGCCAGCAGTCCCCAGGCGGGACTCTATCGGGAGCAGTTCTTC. V is TRBV6-2 or TRBV6-3 and J is TRBJ2-1; TRBD2 is a possible D gene (6 bases). The germline V gene encodes CDR1 MNHEY and CDR2 SVGEGT. This CDR3 has 15 residues. The V and J ends lost 5 bases and 10 bases respectively, with 21 bases between them.

The rearrangement joins TRBV13 to TRBJ2-1, with D tentatively TRBD1 (5 bases). The V and J ends lost 5 bases and 5 bases respectively, with 22 bases between them. There are 17 residues in the CDR3. CDR1 PRHDT and CDR2 FYEKMQ come from the germline V gene (reference sequence). As DNA, the CDR3 is TGTGCCAGCAGCCCTAGGGGTACCGACGGGCGACACAATGAGCAGTTCTTC. The encoded protein is CASSPRGTDGRHNEQFF. Variable domain in full (rest from reference TRBV13 and TRBJ2-1): AAGVIQSPRHLIKEKRETATLKCYPIPRHDTVYWYQQGPGQDPQFLISFYEKMQSDKGSIPDRFSAQQFSDYHSELNMSSLELGDSALYFCASSPRGTDGRHNEQFFGPGTRLTVL.

This chain uses TRBV29-1 with TRBJ2-7, with TRBD2 identical over 7 bases. V gave up 7 bases and J gave up 0 bases; unmatched junction bases: 6. The CDR3 runs 13 residues. The germline V gene has CDR1 SQVTM and CDR2 ANQGSEA. CDR3 sequence reads: CSARAGSSYEQYF. The CDR3 DNA reads as TGCAGCGCTCGAGCGGGGAGCTCCTACGAGCAGTACTTC.

The chain has TRBV6-2 or TRBV6-3 and TRBJ2-3; 8 nucleotides match TRBD2. The CDR3 contains 16 residues. Germline-derived CDR1 and CDR2 are MNHEY and SVGEGT. The J segment lost 2 bases and the V segment lost 3 bases, leaving 7 bases of the junction unmatched. In DNA, the CDR3 is TGTGCCAGCAGTTATGGGGGGACTAGGTTCACAGATACGCAGTATTTT. Residues: CASSYGGTRFTDTQYF.

This clone was counted between two and nine times. The chain carries TRBV25-1 and TRBJ1-6; 7 nucleotides agree with TRBD1. There are 16 residues in the CDR3. Trimming at V came to 1 base and at J to 1 base, leaving 1 base not matched to a gene. Germline V lookup: CDR1 MGHDK, CDR2 SYGVNS. In nucleotides, the CDR3 is TGTGCCAGCAGTGAATCAGGGGGATCCTATAATTCACCCCTCCACTTT. It specifies CASSESGGSYNSPLHF. The full variable domain, with the rest looked up from reference TRBV25-1 and TRBJ1-6, is EADIYQTPRYLVIGTGKKITLECSQTMGHDKMYWYQQDPGMELHLIHYSYGVNSTEKGDLSSESTVSRIRTEHFPLTLESARPSHTSQYLCASSESGGSYNSPLHFGNGTRLTVT.

This chain connects TRBV7-6 to TRBJ2-3; TRBD2 agrees at 11 bases. V was clipped by 6 bases and J by 8 bases; unmatched bases: 10. Per germline, CDR1 SGHVS and CDR2 FNYEAQ. The CDR3 runs 15 residues. CDR3 residues: CASRATSGGFGTQYF. The CDR3 nucleotides read TGTGCCAGCAGGGCTACTAGCGGGGGCTTTGGTACGCAGTATTTT.

The V and J genes are TRBV7-9 and TRBJ2-7; D gene unclear. This CDR3 contains 14 residues. Per germline, CDR1 SEHNR and CDR2 FQNEAQ (reference sequence). The V end lost 3 bases, the J end lost 2 bases, and 11 bases lay between the germline ends. The CDR3 DNA reads TGTGCCAGCAGCTTGGGCAACCTTGCCTACGAGCAGTACTTC. It yields the protein CASSLGNLAYEQYF.